The TCR beta chain described here comes from a study of T cells after yellow fever vaccination. Study-wide context: Preparation of fractions with low cell numbers was performed using SMART-Seq v4 Ultra Low Input.

Overall study results and limits: Peaking on day 5 versus 15, the secondary response was faster but weaker. Most clones from primary vaccination resurfaced after the booster (around 97% CD4, around 90% CD8).

Production of TCR cDNA was by 5'RACE template switching, which also added a universal primer site and UMIs. TCRdb re-derived calls from the 5' RACE reads in MiXCR, one entry per CDR3 protein. The table includes some 500,000 distinct CDR3 sequences, roughly 14% detected once. Only a few counts were recorded for this clonotype. Antigen: not known. V was pared by 5 bases and J by 4 bases, with 4 bases of the junction left unmatched. Per the germline V gene, CDR1 is SEHNR and CDR2 is FQNEAQ (reference sequence). CDR3 size: 13 residues. The source material was PBMCs, sampled on the day of the yellow fever booster vaccination. The chain recombines TRBV7-9 with TRBJ1-2; 7 positions match TRBD1. This clonotype was obtained from a man under 40 who received the YFV17D yellow fever vaccine. In nucleotides, the CDR3 is TGTGCCAGCAGCACCCGGGACAGCTATGGCTACACCTTC. This translates into CASSTRDSYGYTF.